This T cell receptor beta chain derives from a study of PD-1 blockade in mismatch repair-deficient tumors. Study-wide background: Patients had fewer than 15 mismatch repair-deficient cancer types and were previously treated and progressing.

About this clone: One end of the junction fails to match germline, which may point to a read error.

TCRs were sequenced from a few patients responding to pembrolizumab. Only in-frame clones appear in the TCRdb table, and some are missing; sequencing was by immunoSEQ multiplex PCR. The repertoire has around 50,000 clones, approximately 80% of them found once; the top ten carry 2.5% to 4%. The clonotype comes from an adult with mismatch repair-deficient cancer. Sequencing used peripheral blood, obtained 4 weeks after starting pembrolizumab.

The CDR3 bases are TGTGCTAGCAGCTTACGTCAGGACCGTTACAATGAGCAGTTCTTC. Residues: CASSLRQDRYNEQFF. The rearrangement joins TRBV7-7 to TRBJ2-1; D ambiguous. The CDR3 consists of 15 residues. Per the germline V gene, CDR1 is SSHAT and CDR2 is FNYEAQ (reference sequence).